Here is one T cell receptor beta chain with its context. Different DNA sequences within this sample yield the same CDR3. The record originates from a study of shared clonotypes between healthy human individuals. Libraries were prepared by immunoSEQ multiplex PCR; TCRdb keeps only in-frame clonotypes and omits some of them. The sample has about 600,000 clones; around 97% are singletons. Trimming removed 6 bases from V and 0 bases from J, with 7 bases in between. The germline V gene has CDR1 MNHEY and CDR2 SVGAGI. The CDR3 is 13 residues long. Partitioning of CD4+ cells yielded a CD45RA+ naive subset and a CD45RA-negative memory subset.

The gene calls are TRBV6-5 and TRBJ2-3; D may be TRBD1 or TRBD2 (5 bases each). Sequencing was carried out using naive CD4+ T cells sorted from blood. Specified subset: CD45RA+ positively selected. This clonotype was obtained from a woman aged 25 to 39 in good health. CDR3 bases: TGTGCCAGCAGGAGGGACAGCACAGATACGCAGTATTTT. It encodes CASRRDSTDTQYF.